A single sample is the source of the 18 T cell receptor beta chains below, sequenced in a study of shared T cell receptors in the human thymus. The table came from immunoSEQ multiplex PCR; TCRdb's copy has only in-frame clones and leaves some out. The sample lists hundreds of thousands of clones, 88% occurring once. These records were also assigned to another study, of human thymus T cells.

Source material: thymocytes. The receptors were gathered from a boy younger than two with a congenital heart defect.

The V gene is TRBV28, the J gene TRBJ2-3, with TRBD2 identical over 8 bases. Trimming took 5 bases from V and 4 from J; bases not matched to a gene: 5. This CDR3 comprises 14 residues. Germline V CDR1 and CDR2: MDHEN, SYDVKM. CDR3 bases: TGTGCCAGCAGTCCGCGACTAGCGTCAGATACGCAGTATTTT. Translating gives CASSPRLASDTQYF. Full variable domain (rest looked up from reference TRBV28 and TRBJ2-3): DVKVTQSSRYLVKRTGEKVFLECVQDMDHENMFWYRQDPGLGLRLIYFSYDVKMKEKGDIPEGYSVSREKKERFSLILESASTNQTSMYLCASSPRLASDTQYFGPGTRLTVL.

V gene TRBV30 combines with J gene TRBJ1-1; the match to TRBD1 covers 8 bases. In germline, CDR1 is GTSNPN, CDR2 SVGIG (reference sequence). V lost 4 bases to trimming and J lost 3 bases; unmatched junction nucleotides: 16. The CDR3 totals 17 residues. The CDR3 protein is CAWIHTNRGVSDTEAFF. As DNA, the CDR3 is TGTGCCTGGATCCATACGAACAGGGGGGTATCGGACACTGAAGCTTTCTTT. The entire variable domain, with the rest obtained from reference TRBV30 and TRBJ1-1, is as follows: SQTIHQWPATLVQPVGSPLSLECTVEGTSNPNLYWYRQAAGRGLQLLFYSVGIGQISSEVPQNLSASRPQDRQFILSSKKLLLSDSGFYLCAWIHTNRGVSDTEAFFGQGTRLTVV.

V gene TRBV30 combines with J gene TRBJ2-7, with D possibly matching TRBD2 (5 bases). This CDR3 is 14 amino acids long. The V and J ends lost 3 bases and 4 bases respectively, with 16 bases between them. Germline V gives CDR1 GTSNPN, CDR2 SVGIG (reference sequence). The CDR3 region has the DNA TGTGCCTGGAGGGATAGGACTGGATCTTACGAGCAGTACTTC. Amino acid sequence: CAWRDRTGSYEQYF.

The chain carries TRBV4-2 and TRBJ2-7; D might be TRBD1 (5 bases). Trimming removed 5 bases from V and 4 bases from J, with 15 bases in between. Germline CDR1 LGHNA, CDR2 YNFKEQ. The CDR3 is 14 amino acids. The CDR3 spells CASSLARQTYEQYF. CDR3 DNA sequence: TGTGCCAGCAGCTTGGCTCGACAGACTTACGAGCAGTACTTC.

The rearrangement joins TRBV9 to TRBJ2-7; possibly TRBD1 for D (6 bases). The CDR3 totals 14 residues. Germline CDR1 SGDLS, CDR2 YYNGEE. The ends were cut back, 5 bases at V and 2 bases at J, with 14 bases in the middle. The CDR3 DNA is TGTGCCAGCAGTGGTTGGGGGCCTCCCTACGAGCAGTACTTC. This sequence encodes CASSGWGPPYEQYF.

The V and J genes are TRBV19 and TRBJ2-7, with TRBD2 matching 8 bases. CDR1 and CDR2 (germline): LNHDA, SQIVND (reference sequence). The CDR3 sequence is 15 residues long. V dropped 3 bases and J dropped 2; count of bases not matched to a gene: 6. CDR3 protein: CASSIRSGKTYEQYF. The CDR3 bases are TGTGCCAGTAGTATTCGTAGCGGGAAGACCTACGAGCAGTACTTC.

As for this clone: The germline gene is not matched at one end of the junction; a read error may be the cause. In DNA, the CDR3 is TGTGCCAGCAGTTTTTCCGCGGACTCCTACGAGCAGTGCTTC. Its translation: CASSFSADSYEQCF. This chain joins TRBV28 and TRBJ2-7, with a tentative D call TRBD2 (5 bases). From germline, CDR1 is MDHEN and CDR2 SYDVKM. The CDR3 is 14 amino acids.

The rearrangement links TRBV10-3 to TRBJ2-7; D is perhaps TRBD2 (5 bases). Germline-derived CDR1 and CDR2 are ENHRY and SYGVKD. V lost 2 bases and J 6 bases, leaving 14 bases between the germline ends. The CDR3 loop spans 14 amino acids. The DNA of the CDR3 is TGTGCCATCAGTGAGGGTCCACTAGGTCCCGAGCAGTACTTC. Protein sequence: CAISEGPLGPEQYF.

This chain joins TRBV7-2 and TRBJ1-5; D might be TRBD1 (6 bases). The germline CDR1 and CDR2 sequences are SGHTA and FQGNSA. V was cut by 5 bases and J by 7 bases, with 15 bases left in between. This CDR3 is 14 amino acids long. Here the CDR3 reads CASSPGQRKQPQHF. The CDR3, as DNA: TGTGCCAGCAGCCCTGGACAGCGAAAACAGCCCCAGCATTTT.

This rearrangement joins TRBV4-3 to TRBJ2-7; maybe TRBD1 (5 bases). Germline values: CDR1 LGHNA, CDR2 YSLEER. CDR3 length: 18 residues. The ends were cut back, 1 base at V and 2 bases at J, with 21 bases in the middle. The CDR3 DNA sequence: TGCGCCAGCAGCCAAGTTCGTCTCACTCAGGGTTCGCCCTACGAGCAGTACTTC. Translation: CASSQVRLTQGSPYEQYF.

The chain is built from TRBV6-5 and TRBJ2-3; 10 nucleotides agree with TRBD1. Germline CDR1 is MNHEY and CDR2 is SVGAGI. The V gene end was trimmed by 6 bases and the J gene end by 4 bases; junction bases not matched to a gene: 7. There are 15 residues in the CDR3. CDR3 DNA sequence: TGTGCCAGCAGGCTACACGACAGGGGGCCAGATACGCAGTATTTT. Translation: CASRLHDRGPDTQYF.

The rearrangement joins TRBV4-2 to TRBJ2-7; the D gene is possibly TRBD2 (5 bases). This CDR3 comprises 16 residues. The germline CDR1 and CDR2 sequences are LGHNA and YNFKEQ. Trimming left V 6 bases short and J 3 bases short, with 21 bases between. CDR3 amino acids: CASRRAPAGLGYEQYF. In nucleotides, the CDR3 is TGTGCCAGCAGGAGAGCGCCGGCGGGCCTGGGCTACGAGCAGTACTTC.

Written as DNA, the CDR3 is TGTGCCAGCAGCCCCCACCCAGGCGGGAGCTCCTACAATGAGCAGTTCTTC. This sequence encodes CASSPHPGGSSYNEQFF. The chain carries TRBV7-9 and TRBJ2-1; TRBD2 matches at 7 bases. Germline-derived CDR1 and CDR2 are SEHNR and FQNEAQ (reference sequence). The CDR3 loop spans 17 amino acids. After removal of 5 bases from V and 0 bases from J, the junction contained 10 bases not matched to a gene.

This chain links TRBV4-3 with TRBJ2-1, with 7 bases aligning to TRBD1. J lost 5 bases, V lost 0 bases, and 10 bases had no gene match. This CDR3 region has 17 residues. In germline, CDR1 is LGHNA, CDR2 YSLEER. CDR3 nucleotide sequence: TGCGCCAGCAGCCAAGATTCCCGGACAGGAGCCGACAATGAGCAGTTCTTC. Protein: CASSQDSRTGADNEQFF.

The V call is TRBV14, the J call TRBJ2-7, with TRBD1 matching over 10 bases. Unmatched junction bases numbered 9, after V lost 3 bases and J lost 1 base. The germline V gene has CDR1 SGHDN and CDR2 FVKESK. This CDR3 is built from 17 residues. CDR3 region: CASSHLIKGQGSYEQYF. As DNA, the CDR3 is TGTGCCAGCAGCCACCTAATAAAGGGACAGGGGTCCTACGAGCAGTACTTC.

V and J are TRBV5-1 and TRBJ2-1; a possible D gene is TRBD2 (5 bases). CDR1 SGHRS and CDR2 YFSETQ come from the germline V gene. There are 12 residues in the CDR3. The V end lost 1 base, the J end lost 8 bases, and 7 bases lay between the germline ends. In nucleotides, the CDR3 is TGCGCCAGCAGCTTGCGCGGGTATGAGCAGTTCTTC. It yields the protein CASSLRGYEQFF.

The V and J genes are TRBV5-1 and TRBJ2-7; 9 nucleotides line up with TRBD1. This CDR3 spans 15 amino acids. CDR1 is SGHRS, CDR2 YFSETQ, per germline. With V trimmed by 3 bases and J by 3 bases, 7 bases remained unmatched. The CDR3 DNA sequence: TGCGCCAGCAGCTCAGGGCGGGACAGGGACTACGAGCAGTACTTC. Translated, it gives CASSSGRDRDYEQYF. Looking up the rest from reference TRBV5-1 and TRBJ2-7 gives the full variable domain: KAGVTQTPRYLIKTRGQQVTLSCSPISGHRSVSWYQQTPGQGLQFLFEYFSETQRNKGNFPGRFSGRQFSNSRSEMNVSTLELGDSALYLCASSSGRDRDYEQYFGPGTRLTVT.

The CDR3 DNA is TGTGCCAGTAGTCTGACAGGGAGCTCCTACAATGAGCAGTTCTTC. It yields the protein CASSLTGSSYNEQFF. This chain uses TRBV19 with TRBJ2-1; 7 bases fit TRBD1. The CDR3 is 15 residues long. The V gene end was trimmed by 5 bases and the J gene end by 0 bases; junction bases not matched to a gene: 4. The germline V gene has CDR1 LNHDA and CDR2 SQIVND (reference sequence). The entire variable domain, with the rest obtained from reference TRBV19 and TRBJ2-1, is as follows: DGGITQSPKYLFRKEGQNVTLSCEQNLNHDAMYWYRQDPGQGLRLIYYSQIVNDFQKGDIAEGYSVSREKKESFPLTVTSAQKNPTAFYLCASSLTGSSYNEQFFGPGTRLTVL.